A selection of T cell receptor beta chains follows, all from one sample in a study of cytomegalovirus exposure and HLA in healthy donors. TCRdb keeps only in-frame clones here, not all; method: immunoSEQ multiplex PCR. The profile shows some 140,000 clones, roughly 9.6% of them singletons. What was sequenced was PBMCs. The receptors originated from a woman between 40 and 50 years old in good health and CMV-seropositive. Both conserved end residues are part of each CDR3. D genes are given only for firm matches. A row's size may be missing; if present it is once, few, many or a size class.

few | TRBJ1-1 | - | TRBV5-1 | CASSFQDTTEAFF | TGCGCCAGCAGCTTCCAGGATACCACTGAAGCTTTCTTT
few | TRBJ2-1 | TRBD2 | TRBV9 | CASSPGSGTSGGNEQFF | TGTGCCAGCAGCCCTGGCTCCGGGACTAGCGGGGGAAATGAGCAGTTCTTC
few | TRBJ2-3 | TRBD1 | TRBV5-1 | CASNPTGGVLDTQYF | TGCGCCAGCAACCCGACAGGGGGCGTTTTAGATACGCAGTATTTT
- | TRBJ2-5 | TRBD2 | TRBV7-2 | CASSWGTSGGETQYF | TGTGCCAGCAGCTGGGGGACTAGCGGGGGAGAGACCCAGTACTTC
- | TRBJ2-1 | - | TRBV5-6 | CASSSLALTEYNEQFF | TGTGCCAGCAGCTCCCTCGCCCTAACTGAATACAATGAGCAGTTCTTC
few | TRBJ1-5 | - | TRBV19 | CASSIGGAPSPQHF | TGTGCCAGTAGTATCGGAGGGGCCCCTTCGCCCCAGCATTTT
- | TRBJ1-2 | TRBD1 | TRBV6-5 | CASSYSGTGGPYGYTF | TGTGCCAGCAGTTACTCAGGGACAGGTGGTCCCTATGGCTACACCTTC
few | TRBJ2-1 | - | TRBV18 | CASSRLDSYNEQFF | TGTGCCAGCTCCCGACTAGACTCCTACAATGAGCAGTTCTTC
many | TRBJ2-3 | - | TRBV15 | CATSSETGSDTQYF | TGTGCCACCAGTTCCGAAACAGGGTCAGATACGCAGTATTTT
few | TRBJ1-1 | - | TRBV5-1 | CASSLGGVTEAFF | TGCGCCAGCAGCTTGGGGGGAGTGACAGAAGCTTTCTTT
- | TRBJ2-7 | TRBD1 | TRBV4-1 | CASSLGQGYEQYF | TGCGCCAGCAGCCTGGGACAGGGGTACGAGCAGTACTTC
few | TRBJ2-1 | - | TRBV5-6 | CASSFTAVAYNEQFF | TGTGCCAGCAGCTTCACAGCGGTGGCCTACAATGAGCAGTTCTTC
- | TRBJ1-6 | - | TRBV5-5 | CASSLTGIGSPLHF | TGTGCCAGCAGCTTGACGGGTATAGGTTCACCCCTCCACTTT
few | TRBJ1-2 | - | TRBV5-4 | CASSLAPRGLGDYGYTF | TGTGCCAGCAGCCTCGCACCGCGGGGGCTAGGGGACTATGGCTACACCTTC
few | TRBJ2-5 | TRBD2 | TRBV7-2 | CASSLGLGLGQETQYF | TGTGCCAGCAGCTTAGGTTTGGGACTAGGGCAAGAGACCCAGTACTTC
- | TRBJ2-7 | - | TRBV5-6 | CASSLVGGEAETYEQYF | TGTGCCAGCAGCTTGGTGGGCGGGGAGGCCGAGACCTACGAGCAGTACTTC
- | TRBJ2-3 | TRBD1 | TRBV2 | CASSEDRQGVVDTQYF | TGTGCCAGCAGTGAAGATAGGCAGGGGGTCGTAGATACGCAGTATTTT
- | TRBJ1-1 | - | TRBV19 | CASSIEGGMNTEAFF | TGTGCCAGTAGTATAGAGGGAGGCATGAACACTGAAGCTTTCTTT
- | TRBJ1-2 | TRBD1 | TRBV19 | CASRPYRGIGYGYTF | TGTGCCAGTAGGCCGTACAGGGGAATCGGGTATGGCTACACCTTC
- | TRBJ2-7 | - | TRBV12-1 | CASSFETQGDLYEQYF | TGTGCCAGCAGCTTTGAGACACAGGGTGACCTCTACGAGCAGTACTTC
- | TRBJ2-5 | TRBD2 | TRBV15 | CATSRESGDYQETQYF | TGTGCCACCAGCAGAGAGAGCGGGGACTACCAAGAGACCCAGTACTTC
- | TRBJ1-2 | - | TRBV11-3 | CASSLDSRRTELSANYGYTF | TGTGCCAGCAGCTTAGATTCAAGAAGGACAGAACTTTCCGCCAACTATGGCTACACCTTC
- | TRBJ2-7 | - | TRBV15 | CATSRDRGRYEQYF | TGTGCCACCAGCAGAGATAGGGGTCGGTACGAGCAGTACTTC
few | TRBJ1-2 | TRBD1 | TRBV6-5 | CASRTRDRVNGYTF | TGTGCCAGCAGGACCCGGGACAGGGTAAATGGCTACACCTTC
few | TRBJ2-3 | - | TRBV7-6 | CASRSRGSTDTQYF | TGTGCCAGCAGGTCCCGGGGATCCACAGATACGCAGTATTTT
- | TRBJ2-5 | - | TRBV29-1 | CSVEFGRGETQYF | TGCAGCGTTGAATTTGGGCGGGGAGAGACCCAGTACTTC
- | TRBJ1-4 | - | TRBV5-1 | CASSLEGAASTNEKLFF | TGCGCCAGCAGCTTGGAAGGGGCAGCATCAACTAATGAAAAACTGTTTTTT
few | TRBJ1-5 | - | TRBV27 | CASSSRRGGWDQPQHF | TGTGCCAGCAGTTCGAGAAGAGGGGGTTGGGATCAGCCCCAGCATTTT
few | TRBJ2-7 | - | TRBV28 | CASGPYEQYF | TGTGCCAGCGGGCCCTACGAGCAGTACTTC
few | TRBJ1-2 | TRBD1 | TRBV5-1 | CASSLDGQGRYGYTF | TGCGCCAGCAGCTTGGACGGACAGGGTAGATATGGCTACACCTTC
few | TRBJ2-7 | TRBD1 | TRBV19 | CASCPGDSYEQYF | TGTGCCAGTTGCCCCGGGGACAGCTACGAGCAGTACTTC
many | TRBJ1-1 | TRBD1 | TRBV5-8 | CASSYRDRGIRNTEAFF | TGTGCCAGCAGCTACCGGGACAGGGGGATTAGGAACACTGAAGCTTTCTTT
- | TRBJ1-5 | TRBD1 | TRBV19 | CASSMAGTGNQPQHF | TGTGCCAGTAGTATGGCCGGGACAGGTAATCAGCCCCAGCATTTT
few | TRBJ2-7 | TRBD1 | TRBV2 | CASSPRTGAEQYF | TGTGCCAGCAGTCCTAGGACAGGGGCCGAGCAGTACTTC
few | TRBJ2-3 | TRBD2 | TRBV7-9 | CASSPAGGQADTQYF | TGTGCCAGCAGCCCAGCGGGGGGGCAGGCAGATACGCAGTATTTT
- | TRBJ2-3 | - | TRBV9 | CASSPEAGSTDTQYF | TGTGCCAGCAGCCCCGAAGCGGGCAGCACAGATACGCAGTATTTT
- | TRBJ1-2 | - | TRBV4-2 | CASSLRGSDYGYTF | TGTGCCAGCAGCCTTAGGGGGAGTGACTATGGCTACACCTTC
few | TRBJ2-3 | - | TRBV6-1 | CASSDRVADTQYF | TGTGCCAGCAGTGACAGGGTCGCAGATACGCAGTATTTT
- | TRBJ2-3 | - | TRBV6-5 | CASRLRFSDTQYF | TGTGCCAGCAGGCTGAGATTTTCAGATACGCAGTATTTT
few | TRBJ2-7 | - | TRBV18 | CASSEAVTYEQYF | TGTGCCAGCTCAGAGGCAGTGACCTACGAGCAGTACTTC
few | TRBJ2-5 | - | TRBV15 | CATSRERRGWATQYF | TGTGCCACCAGCAGAGAGCGTAGGGGTTGGGCGACCCAGTACTTC
- | TRBJ1-1 | - | TRBV9 | CASSPRTDPNTEAFF | TGTGCCAGCAGCCCCCGGACTGATCCGAACACTGAAGCTTTCTTT
few | TRBJ1-4 | TRBD1 | TRBV29-1 | CSVSDRGEKLFF | TGCAGCGTTAGTGACAGGGGCGAAAAACTGTTTTTT
few | TRBJ1-6 | - | TRBV19 | CASSPGRPSYNSPLHF | TGTGCCAGTAGCCCAGGGCGACCCTCCTATAATTCACCCCTCCACTTT
few | TRBJ1-2 | - | TRBV27 | CASRYGENGYTF | TGTGCCAGCAGATACGGGGAAAACGGCTACACCTTC
- | TRBJ2-5 | TRBD2 | TRBV4-3 | CASSQDAPSGEGETQYF | TGCGCCAGCAGCCAAGATGCCCCTAGCGGGGAAGGAGAGACCCAGTACTTC
once | TRBJ2-3 | - | TRBV18 | CASSPLGRPSTDTQYF | TGTGCCAGCTCACCTCTGGGCCGCCCTAGCACAGATACGCAGTATTTT
- | TRBJ2-1 | TRBD2 | TRBV2 | CASSELAASYNEQFF | TGTGCCAGCAGTGAACTAGCGGCCTCCTACAATGAGCAGTTCTTC
few | TRBJ1-2 | - | TRBV7-2 | CASSIRQIYGYTF | TGTGCCAGCAGCATTAGACAGATCTATGGCTACACCTTC
few | TRBJ1-1 | - | TRBV19 | CASSTRGGGTEAFF | TGTGCCAGTAGTACCAGGGGCGGGGGAACTGAAGCTTTCTTT
few | TRBJ1-2 | TRBD1 | TRBV18 | CASSPPGQGTAGIGGYTF | TGTGCCAGCTCACCGCCGGGACAGGGGACGGCTGGGATCGGTGGCTACACCTTC
- | TRBJ1-4 | - | TRBV2 | CASTRGGTNEKLFF | TGTGCCAGCACGAGGGGAGGAACTAATGAAAAACTGTTTTTT
- | TRBJ1-4 | TRBD1 | TRBV7-9 | CASSPAPGQANEKLFF | TGTGCCAGCAGCCCCGCCCCGGGACAGGCTAATGAAAAACTGTTTTTT
- | TRBJ2-1 | TRBD1 | TRBV5-6 | CASSFSSGTANNEQFF | TGTGCCAGCAGCTTCTCTTCCGGGACAGCCAACAATGAGCAGTTCTTC
few | TRBJ2-1 | - | TRBV7-2 | CASIRSGGTTYNEQFF | TGTGCCAGCATCCGCAGTGGGGGCACGACCTACAATGAGCAGTTCTTC
few | TRBJ2-1 | - | TRBV11-3 | CASSFSPLGEQFF | TGTGCCAGCAGCTTCTCGCCACTCGGGGAGCAGTTCTTC
few | TRBJ2-1 | TRBD1 | TRBV19 | CASSFGQGAIGNEQFF | TGTGCCAGTAGTTTCGGACAGGGGGCTATTGGAAATGAGCAGTTCTTC
- | TRBJ1-5 | TRBD1 | TRBV19 | CASSIGHGQAVNQPQHF | TGTGCCAGTAGTATAGGCCATGGACAGGCGGTTAATCAGCCCCAGCATTTT
- | TRBJ2-2 | - | TRBV5-1 | CASSLDRGAGELFF | TGCGCCAGCAGCTTGGACCGGGGTGCCGGGGAGCTGTTTTTT